A single sample is the source of the 8 T cell receptor beta chains below, sequenced in a study of CD8 T cells in ankylosing spondylitis. TCRdb used MiXCR to reprocess the 5' RACE reads, holding one entry per CDR3 protein. The table records roughly 200,000 distinct CDR3 sequences, 20% to 30% of them present only once. The sequencing sample was made of blood, either unsorted or a sorted T cell fraction (not recorded which). The origin of the receptors is a male donor with ankylosing spondylitis or in good health (not recorded which).

The rearrangement links TRBV20-1 to TRBJ1-2, with unresolved D. The CDR3 totals 12 residues. Germline V lookup: CDR1 DFQATT, CDR2 SNEGSKA (reference sequence). With 5 bases removed from V and 7 bases from J, the gap between germline ends came to 14 bases. CDR3 sequence reads: CSAPDPIRGYTF. CDR3 sequence (DNA): TGCAGTGCTCCTGACCCTATCCGTGGCTACACCTTC.

In this sample, this clonotype turned up a few times. This chain links TRBV28 with TRBJ2-7; no firm D call. Trimming took off 4 bases at V and 7 bases at J, with 14 bases between the two ends. CDR3 length: 13 residues. In germline, CDR1 is MDHEN, CDR2 SYDVKM. CDR3 in DNA: TGTGCCAGCAGTTCCTCCGGCTCCAGGGAGCAGTACTTC. It encodes CASSSSGSREQYF.

This clonotype was seen a handful of times. The J gene is TRBJ1-1, the V gene TRBV6-4, with D possibly matching TRBD1 (6 bases). The germline CDR1 and CDR2 sequences are MRHNA and SNTAGT. The CDR3 sequence is 14 residues long. V lost 2 bases, J lost 3 bases, and 10 bases lay in between. Here the CDR3 reads CASSDRDKDTEAFF. The CDR3 DNA sequence: TGTGCCAGCAGTGACAGGGACAAGGACACTGAAGCTTTCTTT.

This clonotype has more than one count but fewer than ten. The V and J genes are TRBV20-1 and TRBJ2-1, with 10 nucleotides matching TRBD2. The germline V gene encodes CDR1 DFQATT and CDR2 SNEGSKA (reference sequence). The CDR3 has 12 amino acids. V was pared by 2 bases and J by 12 bases, with 4 bases of the junction left unmatched. Written as DNA, the CDR3 is TGCAGTGCTAGACTAGCGGGAGTCGGGCAGTTCTTC. Its translation is CSARLAGVGQFF.

This clonotype has a count of ten or more. The rearrangement uses TRBV29-1 and TRBJ2-1, with no clear D. The ends were cut back, 1 base at V and 7 bases at J, with 5 bases in the middle. CDR1 is SQVTM and CDR2 is ANQGSEA in the germline V gene. The CDR3 is 11 amino acids. CDR3 bases: TGCAGCGTTGAAGCATTTAATGAGCAGTTCTTC. It is translated as CSVEAFNEQFF.

This clonotype occurred many times. The gene calls are TRBV4-2 and TRBJ2-1; 9 nucleotides line up with TRBD2. Germline V gives CDR1 LGHNA, CDR2 YNFKEQ. This CDR3 is built from 15 residues. V lost 3 bases to trimming and J lost 7 bases; unmatched junction nucleotides: 7. This CDR3 reads CASSQSSGVGNEQFF. CDR3 nucleotides: TGTGCCAGCAGCCAGTCTAGCGGGGTTGGGAATGAGCAGTTCTTC.

With regard to this clonotype: A single base separates this from a much larger clone, so it may be a read error. The J gene is TRBJ2-5, the V gene TRBV6-2 or TRBV6-3, with D perhaps matching TRBD2 (6 bases). Germline-derived CDR1 and CDR2 are MNHEY and SVGEGT. This CDR3 has 15 residues. V was clipped by 8 bases and J by 5 bases, with 21 bases between them. CDR3 coding DNA: TGTGCCAGCTCAACGGGGACTCCGGGGGTCGAGACCCAGTACTTC. Translating gives CASSTGTPGVETQYF.

Many counts were recorded for this clonotype. The chain has TRBV7-2 and TRBJ2-7, with D perhaps matching TRBD1 (5 bases). Germline CDR1 is SGHTA and CDR2 is FQGNSA. The CDR3 sequence is 14 residues long. Trimming pared 1 base from V and 2 bases from J, leaving 9 bases between. Here the CDR3 reads CASSLDRPAYEQYF. The DNA of the CDR3 is TGTGCCAGCAGCTTAGACAGGCCCGCCTACGAGCAGTACTTC.